The present entry profiles one T cell receptor (beta chain) with its context. Participant age was 18 to 89 years, and participants resided in fewer than 30 US areas. Contact with a PCR-confirmed or clinician-diagnosed COVID-19 case occurred within 2 weeks of entry. In the authors' methods: Counts of nucleated cells, estimated from reference gene primer amplification, were obtained. The data were produced by immunoSEQ multiplex PCR, yet TCRdb's version contains in-frame clones alone and is incomplete. D and trimming come from the DNA, and the V and J calls and clone size come from that table. The sample includes 300,000 to 350,000 clones, 90% of them seen just once. Unmatched junction bases numbered 2, after V lost 9 bases and J lost 3 bases. This CDR3 is 12 amino acids long. This entry belongs to a study of blood T cell repertoires in COVID-19. Study as a whole: Both acute and convalescent COVID-19 samples were obtained from the United States, Italy and Spain.

This TCR was recovered from a woman in her 30s who had been exposed to COVID-19. The chain carries TRBV12-3 or TRBV12-4 and TRBJ1-2; 9 bases line up with TRBD1. Sequencing was done on a sample of PBMCs or T cells enriched from blood (not recorded which). The CDR3 nucleotides are TGTGCCAGTAGACAGGGGGACTATGGCTACACCTTC. Translation gives CASRQGDYGYTF.